These T cell receptor beta chains were read from a single sample in a study of cytomegalovirus exposure and HLA in healthy donors. Method: immunoSEQ multiplex PCR; TCRdb's copy keeps in-frame clones and lacks some. The sample yields about 130,000 clones, about two thirds seen once. Source material: PBMCs. These receptors were collected from a man younger than 40 in good health and CMV-seronegative. Both conserved end residues are part of each CDR3. D genes are given only for firm matches. Clone size is not always given. Where it is, it says once, few, many or a class for expanded clones.

CDR3aa: CASSSKNTEAFF
CDR3nt: TGTGCCAGCAGCAGCAAGAACACTGAAGCTTTCTTT
v_gene: TRBV7-9
abundance: -
j_gene: TRBJ1-1
d_gene: -

CDR3aa: CASSFRGRNYEQYF
CDR3nt: TGTGCCAGCAGTTTCAGGGGGCGCAACTACGAGCAGTACTTC
v_gene: TRBV27
abundance: few
j_gene: TRBJ2-7
d_gene: TRBD1

CDR3aa: CASSIPLSYYGYTF
CDR3nt: TGTGCCAGTAGTATTCCCCTGTCCTACTATGGCTACACCTTC
v_gene: TRBV19
abundance: -
j_gene: TRBJ1-2
d_gene: -

CDR3aa: CSGLYNEQFF
CDR3nt: TGCAGCGGTCTCTACAATGAGCAGTTCTTC
v_gene: TRBV29-1
abundance: -
j_gene: TRBJ2-1
d_gene: -

CDR3aa: CASSLFTGTGGYTF
CDR3nt: TGTGCCAGCAGCCTCTTCACAGGGACGGGGGGCTACACCTTC
v_gene: TRBV13
abundance: -
j_gene: TRBJ1-2
d_gene: -

CDR3aa: CASSRSTSGGADTQYF
CDR3nt: TGCGCCAGCAGCCGCTCGACTAGCGGGGGGGCAGATACGCAGTATTTT
v_gene: TRBV4-1
abundance: -
j_gene: TRBJ2-3
d_gene: TRBD2

CDR3aa: CASTSGGGFTNEKLFF
CDR3nt: TGTGCCAGCACCTCAGGGGGCGGTTTTACTAATGAAAAACTGTTTTTT
v_gene: TRBV5-4
abundance: once
j_gene: TRBJ1-4
d_gene: TRBD1

CDR3aa: CASSPLRGVLTDTQYF
CDR3nt: TGTGCCAGCAGCCCACTGCGCGGGGTCCTCACAGATACGCAGTATTTT
v_gene: TRBV11-2
abundance: -
j_gene: TRBJ2-3
d_gene: -

CDR3aa: CASSVGGAETQYF
CDR3nt: TGTGCCAGCAGCGTCGGGGGGGCGGAGACCCAGTACTTC
v_gene: TRBV7-6
abundance: -
j_gene: TRBJ2-5
d_gene: TRBD2

CDR3aa: CASTPGPTVSGANVLTF
CDR3nt: TGTGCCAGCACACCTGGACCGACAGTCTCTGGGGCCAACGTCCTGACTTTC
v_gene: TRBV21-1
abundance: -
j_gene: TRBJ2-6
d_gene: -

CDR3aa: CAISERDEQYF
CDR3nt: TGTGCCATCAGTGAGCGGGACGAGCAGTACTTC
v_gene: TRBV10-3
abundance: -
j_gene: TRBJ2-7
d_gene: -

CDR3aa: CASSLAEQGARSNQPQHF
CDR3nt: TGTGCCAGCAGCTTGGCCGAGCAGGGGGCCAGGAGCAATCAGCCCCAGCATTTT
v_gene: TRBV5-6
abundance: few
j_gene: TRBJ1-5
d_gene: TRBD1

CDR3aa: CASSPRQGGYNEQFF
CDR3nt: TGTGCCAGCAGCCCCCGACAGGGAGGATACAATGAGCAGTTCTTC
v_gene: TRBV14
abundance: -
j_gene: TRBJ2-1
d_gene: -

CDR3aa: CASSRGPQETQYF
CDR3nt: TGTGCCAGCAGCCGGGGTCCCCAAGAGACCCAGTACTTC
v_gene: TRBV7-3
abundance: -
j_gene: TRBJ2-5
d_gene: -

CDR3aa: CASSEGAGRPYEQYF
CDR3nt: TGTGCCAGCAGTGAAGGGGCGGGGAGACCCTACGAGCAGTACTTC
v_gene: TRBV6-1
abundance: -
j_gene: TRBJ2-7
d_gene: -

CDR3aa: CSAERQGYTF
CDR3nt: TGCAGTGCCGAACGACAGGGCTACACCTTC
v_gene: TRBV20-1
abundance: -
j_gene: TRBJ1-2
d_gene: -

CDR3aa: CASSPNQQGKGNTIYF
CDR3nt: TGTGCCAGCAGTCCGAACCAACAGGGTAAAGGAAACACCATATATTTT
v_gene: TRBV5-4
abundance: -
j_gene: TRBJ1-3
d_gene: -

CDR3aa: CASSLGAEVNTEAFF
CDR3nt: TGTGCCAGCAGCCTAGGGGCCGAAGTGAACACTGAAGCTTTCTTT
v_gene: TRBV11-2
abundance: -
j_gene: TRBJ1-1
d_gene: -